Each of the 21 T cell receptor beta chains below was sequenced from the same sample in a study of T cell clones after liver transplantation. TCRdb keeps only in-frame clones here, not all; method: immunoSEQ multiplex PCR. The profile shows tens of thousands of clones, roughly 80% of them singletons. Specimen: CD4+ T cells from blood, collected 45 to 47 months after liver transplant. These receptors originate from a human patient who received a liver transplant. These T cells may partly come from the graft donor.

The chain couples TRBV5-1 to TRBJ1-5; possible D gene TRBD1, 5 bases. There are 14 residues in the CDR3. CDR1 and CDR2 (germline): SGHRS, YFSETQ. V lost 4 bases to trimming and J lost 6 bases, with 14 bases between them. In DNA form, the CDR3 reads TGCGCCAGCAGCGGAACAGGACTTGGTCAGCCCCAGCATTTT. It specifies CASSGTGLGQPQHF.

This clone was seen more than once but under ten times. The V and J genes are TRBV27 and TRBJ1-2; TRBD1 agrees at 7 bases. The CDR3 loop spans 14 amino acids. Germline lookup yields CDR1 MNHEY and CDR2 SMNVEV (reference sequence). J was trimmed by 6 bases and V by 3 bases; bases with no gene match: 7. CDR3 region: CASSLGRGQDGYTF. DNA for the CDR3: TGTGCCAGCAGTTTGGGTAGGGGGCAAGATGGCTACACCTTC.

This rearrangement joins TRBV6-5 to TRBJ2-3; 10 positions agree with TRBD2. The CDR3 extends over 15 amino acids. Per germline, CDR1 MNHEY and CDR2 SVGAGI. V gave up 6 bases and J gave up 3 bases; unmatched junction bases: 6. The CDR3 region has the DNA TGTGCCAGCAGCCTAGCGGGAGTGGGGACAGATACGCAGTATTTT. Translated: CASSLAGVGTDTQYF.

V is TRBV7-2 and J is TRBJ2-7; 11 bases fit TRBD2. V shed 5 bases and J 2 bases; nucleotides not matched to a gene: 5. The germline V gene encodes CDR1 SGHTA and CDR2 FQGNSA. The CDR3 sequence is 15 residues long. CDR3 sequence (DNA): TGTGCCAGCAGCCAGGGACTAGCGGTTACCTACGAGCAGTACTTC. Protein: CASSQGLAVTYEQYF.

This clone came up once. The genes are TRBV10-2 and TRBJ1-4; possible D gene TRBD1, 5 bases. The length of the CDR3 is 14 residues. V was cut by 3 bases and J by 8 bases, with 13 bases left in between. CDR1 and CDR2 from the germline V gene are WSHSY and SAAADI. CDR3 sequence: CASSDRGSREKLFF. CDR3 nucleotides: TGCGCCAGCAGTGATCGGGGGAGCCGGGAAAAACTGTTTTTT.

This clone came up a few times. The rearrangement uses TRBV7-8 and TRBJ1-3; D is ambiguous. This CDR3 contains 14 residues. Germline CDR1 SGHVS, CDR2 FQNEAQ. Trimming took off 0 bases at V and 1 base at J, with 4 bases between the two ends. The CDR3 sequence is CASSLAGSGNTIYF. CDR3 coding DNA: TGTGCCAGCAGCTTAGCAGGGTCTGGAAACACCATATATTTT.

The chain carries TRBV10-1 and TRBJ2-1; D might be TRBD2 (5 bases). CDR1 is WNHNN and CDR2 is SYGVQD in the germline V gene (reference sequence). The CDR3 consists of 12 residues. The V end lost 3 bases, the J end lost 8 bases, and 8 bases lay between the germline ends. The CDR3: CASSERRDEQFF. The CDR3 bases are TGCGCCAGCAGTGAAAGGCGGGATGAGCAGTTCTTC.

V is TRBV27 and J is TRBJ1-1; perhaps TRBD1 as D (6 bases). CDR1 and CDR2 from the germline V gene are MNHEY and SMNVEV (reference sequence). The CDR3 covers 11 residues. V lost 6 bases to trimming and J lost 11 bases, with 13 bases between them. The CDR3 protein is CASRSQGSAFF. The CDR3 nucleotides are TGTGCCAGCAGATCGCAGGGGTCGGCTTTCTTT.

This clone appeared once. The V call is TRBV28, the J call TRBJ2-1; D might be TRBD1 (6 bases). The germline CDR1 and CDR2 sequences are MDHEN and SYDVKM. This CDR3 has 14 amino acids. Trimming took 6 bases from V and 9 from J, leaving 18 bases between them. Written as DNA, the CDR3 is TGTGCCAGCAGACCACAGGGTGTTGAGGGTGAGCAGTTCTTC. As protein: CASRPQGVEGEQFF.

This clone was observed a single time. The V gene is TRBV15, the J gene TRBJ1-2; D perhaps matches TRBD1 (5 bases). This CDR3 has 14 amino acids. Germline CDR1 is LNHNV and CDR2 is YYDKDF (reference sequence). V gave up 4 bases and J gave up 4 bases, with 13 bases separating them. In DNA, the CDR3 is TGTGCCACCAGCAAAGAGGAGGGGCCCTATGGCTACACCTTC. Its translation: CATSKEEGPYGYTF.

The chain has TRBV19 and TRBJ2-3; D is possibly TRBD1 or TRBD2 (5 bases each). CDR1 LNHDA and CDR2 SQIVND come from the germline V gene (reference sequence). V lost 3 bases and J lost 3, with 13 bases in between. CDR3 length: 15 residues. The DNA for the CDR3 is TGTGCCAGTAGTATGGACGGGGCGGTGACAGATACGCAGTATTTT. Protein product: CASSMDGAVTDTQYF.

The chain recombines TRBV9 with TRBJ2-3; 9 bases match TRBD2. This CDR3 has 16 residues. J lost 8 bases, V lost 4 bases, and 14 bases had no gene match. CDR1 is SGDLS, CDR2 YYNGEE, per germline. CDR3 sequence (DNA): TGTGCCAGCAGCCCTGGACTAGCGCCCTCACAAGGTACGCAGTATTTT. Encoded protein: CASSPGLAPSQGTQYF. Variable domain in full (rest from reference TRBV9 and TRBJ2-3): DSGVTQTPKHLITATGQRVTLRCSPRSGDLSVYWYQQSLDQGLQFLIQYYNGEERAKGNILERFSAQQFPDLHSELNLSSLELGDSALYFCASSPGLAPSQGTQYFGPGTRLTVL.

The chain employs TRBV19 and TRBJ1-5; no clear D gene. Germline loops: CDR1 LNHDA, CDR2 SQIVND (reference sequence). CDR3 length: 15 amino acids. The ends were cut back, 6 bases at V and 4 bases at J, with 16 bases in the middle. The CDR3 coding sequence is TGTGCCAGTAGATCCCCGCCAGCGCGTAATCAGCCCCAGCATTTT. It is translated as CASRSPPARNQPQHF.

The chain links TRBV5-6 to TRBJ1-2; D ambiguous. The CDR3 has 14 amino acids. V was cut by 0 bases and J by 3 bases, with 9 bases left in between. CDR1 is SGHDT and CDR2 is YYEEEE in the germline V gene. CDR3 loop: CASSLGSLYYGYTF. CDR3 bases: TGTGCCAGCAGCTTGGGGTCATTATACTATGGCTACACCTTC.

There are a few counts of this clone. The gene calls are TRBV11-2 and TRBJ1-2; D is perhaps TRBD1 (5 bases). Germline CDR1 and CDR2: SGHAT and FQNNGV. The CDR3 length is 12 residues. V was cut by 2 bases and J by 8 bases, with 9 bases left in between. The CDR3 sequence: CASSLPQGGYTF. The CDR3 region has the DNA TGTGCCAGCAGCTTACCCCAGGGAGGCTACACCTTC.

This chain connects TRBV6-6 to TRBJ1-4; D unclear. The germline V gene has CDR1 MNHNY and CDR2 SVGAGI (reference sequence). This CDR3 comprises 14 residues. Trimming cost V 6 bases and J 4 bases, with 12 bases left between them. CDR3 coding DNA: TGTGCCAGCAGGCCAGGACGGATTAATGAAAAACTGTTTTTT. It codes for CASRPGRINEKLFF.

This sequence joins TRBV4-3 and TRBJ2-7, with a weak D call TRBD1 (7 bases). With 4 bases removed from V and 5 bases from J, the gap between germline ends came to 18 bases. The CDR3 sequence is 15 residues long. CDR1 and CDR2 (germline): LGHNA, YSLEER. The CDR3 protein is CASSRRPGGIDEQYF. CDR3 DNA sequence: TGCGCCAGCAGCCGGAGGCCAGGGGGGATCGACGAGCAGTACTTC.

In its sample, this clone was seen a few times. V and J are TRBV5-1 and TRBJ2-7; 10 nucleotides match TRBD2. Germline CDR1 reads SGHRS; CDR2 reads YFSETQ. The ends lost 4 bases at V and 2 bases at J; junction bases unmatched: 12. The CDR3 runs 17 residues. This CDR3 reads CASSRRTSGRAAYEQYF. The DNA for the CDR3 is TGCGCCAGCAGCCGAAGAACCAGCGGGAGGGCCGCCTACGAGCAGTACTTC.

J is TRBJ1-1 and V is TRBV5-1; D is possibly TRBD1 (5 bases). V was cut by 1 base and J by 12 bases, with 19 bases left in between. Germline CDR1 reads SGHRS; CDR2 reads YFSETQ. The CDR3 length is 14 residues. In nucleotides, the CDR3 is TGCGCCAGCAGCTTGCAGCAGGGTTTTGAAGGGACTTTCTTT. It translates to CASSLQQGFEGTFF.

This chain links TRBV5-1 with TRBJ2-7; D remains ambiguous. The CDR3 extends over 13 amino acids. CDR1 is SGHRS, CDR2 YFSETQ, per germline. V was shortened by 1 base and J by 4 bases, with 9 bases between the two germline ends. CDR3 residues: CASSLQDGYEQYF. CDR3 nucleotide sequence: TGCGCCAGCAGCTTGCAAGACGGGTACGAGCAGTACTTC.

The chain combines TRBV6-6 with TRBJ2-2, with no clear D. The germline V and J ends were trimmed by 2 bases and 6 bases, with 13 bases remaining between them. The length of the CDR3 is 15 residues. CDR1 is MNHNY, CDR2 SVGAGI, per germline (reference sequence). DNA for the CDR3: TGTGCCAGCAGTTACATAGCTAGTGGGGCCGGGGAGCTGTTTTTT. It codes for CASSYIASGAGELFF.